This is a list of T cell receptor beta chains from one sample in a study of blood T cell repertoires in COVID-19. The method was immunoSEQ multiplex PCR; TCRdb's version includes in-frame clones alone and lacks a portion of them. The table shows 95,000 to 100,000 clones, with approximately 92% occurring only once. Sequencing used peripheral blood. These receptors all come from a man in his forties or fifties with active COVID-19. Each CDR3 is given with its conserved first and last residue. A D gene is named only where the DNA matches it firmly. Size values are once, few and many counts, or a class for expanded clones, and some rows have none.

D	size	V	J	CDR3	DNA
TRBD1	NA	TRBV19	TRBJ1-2	CASSRDGTGSYGYTF	TGTGCCAGTAGTCGAGACGGGACAGGGTCCTATGGCTACACCTTC
TRBD2	NA	TRBV4-2	TRBJ2-7	CASSQDSGSVREQYF	TGTGCCAGCAGCCAAGATAGCGGGAGTGTCCGCGAGCAGTACTTC
TRBD1	NA	TRBV5-6	TRBJ2-2	CASSIRDRGFAGELFF	TGTGCCAGCAGTATCCGGGACAGGGGGTTCGCCGGGGAGCTGTTTTTT
TRBD1	NA	TRBV5-1	TRBJ2-7	CASSTRQGGNEQYF	TGCGCCAGCAGCACTCGACAGGGGGGTAACGAGCAGTACTTC
TRBD1	NA	TRBV28	TRBJ2-7	CASSPIDRVNEQYF	TGTGCCAGCAGCCCTATCGACAGGGTTAACGAGCAGTACTTC
NA	NA	TRBV2	TRBJ1-5	CASMRDNSNQPQHF	TGTGCCAGCATGAGAGACAATAGCAATCAGCCCCAGCATTTT
NA	NA	TRBV3-1/TRBV3-2	TRBJ2-5	CASSQGGRGGVGRETQYF	TGTGCCAGCAGCCAAGGAGGTAGGGGCGGTGTGGGTAGAGAGACCCAGTACTTC
NA	NA	TRBV28	TRBJ1-3	CASSTTGNSGNTIYF	TGTGCCAGCAGTACGACAGGCAACTCTGGAAACACCATATATTTT
NA	NA	TRBV28	TRBJ2-1	CASLRDSAYNEQFF	TGTGCCAGCCTGCGGGACTCCGCCTACAATGAGCAGTTCTTC
NA	few	TRBV24-1	TRBJ2-2	CATSDFGGTGELFF	TGTGCCACCAGTGATTTTGGCGGCACCGGGGAGCTGTTTTTT
NA	NA	TRBV5-1	TRBJ2-7	CASSLGGGVDEQYF	TGCGCCAGCAGCTTGGGGGGCGGGGTGGACGAGCAGTACTTC
TRBD1	NA	TRBV28	TRBJ1-5	CASGTGEPQHF	TGTGCCAGCGGTACAGGGGAGCCCCAGCATTTT
NA	NA	TRBV29-1	TRBJ2-3	CSVPGVGTDTQYF	TGCAGCGTTCCGGGGGTCGGCACAGATACACAGTATTTT
NA	NA	TRBV12-3/TRBV12-4	TRBJ2-7	CASSLGGLEQYF	TGTGCCAGCAGTTTAGGGGGCCTCGAGCAGTACTTC
NA	NA	TRBV10-1	TRBJ1-1	CASSETGNTEAFF	TGCGCCAGCAGTGAGACAGGGAACACTGAAGCTTTCTTT
NA	NA	TRBV6-5	TRBJ1-1	CATKNTGRVSEAFF	TGTGCCACCAAAAACACAGGGAGGGTTTCTGAAGCTTTCTTT
NA	NA	TRBV27	TRBJ2-7	CASTYRYEQYF	TGTGCCAGCACCTACCGGTACGAGCAGTACTTC
NA	NA	TRBV2	TRBJ2-2	CASSDGQSRAGELFF	TGTGCCAGCAGTGATGGGCAGTCAAGAGCCGGGGAGCTGTTTTTT
NA	NA	TRBV28	TRBJ1-4	CASSLGGRNEKLFF	TGTGCCAGCAGTTTAGGGGGCCGTAATGAAAAACTGTTTTTT
TRBD2	NA	TRBV28	TRBJ2-3	CASSLARLAGVTQYF	TGTGCCAGCAGTTTAGCACGACTAGCGGGAGTTACGCAGTATTTT
NA	few	TRBV2	TRBJ1-1	CASSEVSEAFF	TGTGCCAGCAGTGAAGTCAGTGAAGCTTTCTTT
NA	NA	TRBV6-5	TRBJ1-2	CASSYRGATNYGYTF	TGTGCCAGCAGTTACCGTGGGGCCACTAACTATGGCTACACCTTC
TRBD2	NA	TRBV24-1	TRBJ2-1	CATSDAPGLAGVRNEQFF	TGTGCCACCAGTGATGCCCCGGGACTAGCGGGAGTGAGAAATGAGCAGTTCTTC
NA	NA	TRBV19	TRBJ1-1	CASSITVNTEAFF	TGTGCCAGTAGTATCACGGTGAACACTGAAGCTTTCTTT
NA	NA	TRBV29-1	TRBJ1-1	CSVAGQNTEAFF	TGCAGCGTTGCCGGACAGAACACTGAAGCTTTCTTT
NA	NA	TRBV19	TRBJ1-1	CASIPHAQGNTEAFF	TGTGCCAGTATCCCTCACGCCCAGGGGAACACTGAAGCTTTCTTT
NA	NA	TRBV3-1/TRBV3-2	TRBJ1-5	CASSQDGKGSQHF	TGTGCCAGCAGCCAAGATGGTAAGGGGTCCCAGCATTTT
NA	NA	TRBV25-1	TRBJ2-7	CASSDGGVYEQYF	TGTGCCAGCAGCGACGGAGGGGTGTACGAGCAGTACTTC
TRBD2	NA	TRBV3-1/TRBV3-2	TRBJ2-7	CASSQASGRAREQYF	TGTGCCAGCAGCCAAGCTAGCGGGAGGGCCCGGGAGCAGTACTTC
TRBD1	NA	TRBV13	TRBJ1-4	CASSRDRANEKLFF	TGTGCCAGCAGCCGGGACAGGGCTAATGAAAAACTGTTTTTT
TRBD2	NA	TRBV5-6	TRBJ2-3	CASSPSGRAWDTQYF	TGTGCCAGCAGCCCAAGCGGGAGGGCCTGGGATACGCAGTATTTT
NA	NA	TRBV6-5	TRBJ1-1	CATAQTGNTEAFF	TGTGCCACCGCACAAACGGGTAACACTGAAGCTTTCTTT
TRBD1	NA	TRBV28	TRBJ2-5	CASLQRRFIPDRAQETQYF	TGTGCCAGCTTACAAAGGCGCTTCATCCCTGACAGGGCACAAGAGACCCAGTACTTC
NA	NA	TRBV4-1	TRBJ1-4	CASSQEPVVREKLFF	TGCGCCAGCAGCCAAGAACCGGTAGTCCGGGAAAAACTGTTTTTT
TRBD2	NA	TRBV19	TRBJ2-7	CASSIASGRGPSYEQYF	TGTGCCAGTAGTATCGCTAGCGGGAGGGGCCCCTCCTACGAGCAGTACTTC
TRBD1	NA	TRBV18	TRBJ2-7	CASSVGTGSSYEQYF	TGTGCCAGCTCAGTCGGGACAGGGAGCTCCTACGAGCAGTACTTC
TRBD1	NA	TRBV6-5	TRBJ1-2	CASSYTGVYGYTF	TGTGCCAGCAGTTACACAGGGGTGTATGGCTACACCTTC
TRBD2	NA	TRBV11-2	TRBJ2-7	CASSSRSGGSYEQYF	TGTGCCAGCAGCTCTAGGTCGGGGGGCTCCTACGAGCAGTACTTC
TRBD2	NA	TRBV29-1	TRBJ2-1	CSVVGLEGYNEQFF	TGCAGCGTTGTGGGACTAGAAGGCTACAATGAGCAGTTCTTC
NA	NA	TRBV24-1	TRBJ2-3	CATSDPPTDTQYF	TGTGCCACCAGTGATCCTCCCACAGATACGCAGTATTTT
NA	few	TRBV7-9	TRBJ2-7	CASSLAGGEQYF	TGTGCCAGCAGCTTAGCGGGAGGAGAGCAGTACTTC
NA	NA	TRBV3-1/TRBV3-2	TRBJ1-5	CASSQGGGNNQPQHF	TGTGCCAGCAGCCAAGGGGGGGGGAACAATCAGCCCCAGCATTTT
NA	NA	TRBV24-1	TRBJ2-1	CATSPRVYNEQFF	TGTGCCACCAGTCCGAGAGTCTACAATGAGCAGTTCTTC
NA	NA	TRBV7-9	TRBJ2-5	CASSVLVADQETQYF	TGTGCCAGCAGCGTTCTTGTAGCGGACCAAGAGACCCAGTACTTC
TRBD2	NA	TRBV7-9	TRBJ2-1	CASSLGTSGRGDNEQFF	TGTGCCAGCAGCCTAGGGACTAGCGGTAGGGGGGACAATGAGCAGTTCTTC
TRBD1	NA	TRBV11-2	TRBJ2-7	CASSSRPTGKHEQYF	TGTGCCAGCAGCTCTCGCCCGACAGGGAAACACGAGCAGTACTTC
TRBD2	NA	TRBV5-1	TRBJ2-1	CASSNTGTSAVGEQFF	TGCGCCAGCAGCAATACCGGGACTAGCGCCGTCGGCGAGCAGTTCTTC
TRBD2	NA	TRBV9	TRBJ2-1	CASSLGLAGGPNEQFF	TGTGCCAGCAGCCTGGGACTAGCGGGAGGGCCTAATGAGCAGTTCTTC
NA	once	TRBV27	TRBJ1-2	CASSEFRMRGYTF	TGTGCCAGCAGTGAGTTCCGGATGCGGGGCTACACCTTC
NA	NA	TRBV12-3/TRBV12-4	TRBJ1-2	CASSFDRTGYTF	TGTGCCAGCAGTTTCGACAGGACTGGCTACACCTTC
NA	once	TRBV7-9	TRBJ2-1	CASSFGVENEQFF	TGTGCCAGCAGCTTCGGGGTTGAGAATGAGCAGTTCTTC
NA	NA	TRBV5-8	TRBJ2-7	CASSLVRIQGQYF	TGTGCCAGCAGCTTGGTAAGGATCCAGGGGCAGTACTTC
NA	NA	TRBV3-1/TRBV3-2	TRBJ2-7	CASSQWGLDEQYF	TGTGCCAGCAGCCAGTGGGGGCTGGACGAGCAGTACTTC